This TCR beta chain originates from a study of CD8+ T cells in alopecia areata. Study-wide findings and caveats: Normal skin's resident alphabeta T cells are also sequenced in scalp samples.

RNA extraction and reverse transcription yielded cDNA as sequencing template. Clones were sequenced by immunoSEQ multiplex PCR, and TCRdb holds only the in-frame ones, with some missing. The sample records 250,000 to 350,000 clones, around three fifths being singletons. Of note for this clone: Its target is not known.

The treatment here: oral pan-JAK inhibitor, 5-10 mg twice daily. Sample: CD4+ T cells sorted from blood, taken at week 52, from a patient treated with tofacitinib. The TCR sequence derives from a human donor with alopecia areata.

DNA for the CDR3: TGTGCCAGCAGCAAAGTCCAGGACCCCAATCAGCCCCAGCATTTT. It translates to CASSKVQDPNQPQHF. The J gene is TRBJ1-5, the V gene TRBV7-2; D is uncertain. Germline CDR1 is SGHTA and CDR2 is FQGNSA. This CDR3 spans 15 amino acids. The V end was cut by 5 bases, the J end by 3 bases, with 14 bases between.